Included here is one T cell receptor beta chain sequence, with context. These data originate in a study of blood T cell repertoires in COVID-19. The assay was immunoSEQ multiplex PCR, and TCRdb's table has in-frame clones only and misses some. The sample has 210,000 or so clones, 90% seen once; the top ten hold 0.62%. The germline V and J ends were trimmed by 0 bases and 1 base, with 5 bases remaining between them. Germline CDR1 LGHNA, CDR2 YNFKEQ. The CDR3 consists of 14 residues. This TCR was sampled from a man aged 45-65 years with acute or convalescent COVID-19. The chain carries TRBV4-2 and TRBJ2-3; D perhaps matches TRBD2 (5 bases). The specimen sequenced was peripheral blood. Here the CDR3 reads CASSQDGGTDTQYF. The CDR3 nucleotides read TGTGCCAGCAGCCAAGACGGGGGCACAGATACGCAGTATTTT.